This is a list of T cell receptor beta chains from one sample in a study of regulatory T cells in long-lasting Graves disease. Each CDR3 protein is one row after TCRdb ran MiXCR on the multiplex PCR reads. Here the sample spans a few hundred thousand distinct CDR3 sequences, around 13% being singletons. These data also formed part of another study, on T cells in Graves' hyperthyroidism and ophthalmopathy.

Specimen: peripheral blood mononuclear cells (PBMCs), collected at new diagnosis, from a patient treated with antithyroid drugs. Every receptor here comes from a woman between 45 and 65 years old with Graves disease. Each CDR3 is given without its conserved first and last residue. The order of the fields is V gene, CDR3 protein.

V: TRBV18
CDR3: ASSPGNSPTNEKLF

V: TRBV3-1
CDR3: ASSRWGQGGAGEANEQF

V: TRBV30
CDR3: AWAPGQPNTGELF

V: TRBV28
CDR3: ASTTDRVSQPQH

V: TRBV3-1
CDR3: ASRRRLGGPDTQY

V: TRBV30
CDR3: GSTAGSSTDTQY

V: TRBV12-3/TRBV12-4
CDR3: ASSFGLAVNTGELF

V: TRBV6-2/TRBV6-3
CDR3: ASSSGGVSYEQY

V: TRBV5-1
CDR3: ASSPGTSGSLSTDTQY

V: TRBV28
CDR3: ASSSGTSGANVLT

V: TRBV30
CDR3: AWSDPGAGEFGEQF

V: TRBV6-2/TRBV6-3
CDR3: ASSRSALSGSPIGTTPLH

V: TRBV6-2/TRBV6-3
CDR3: AILSSGNSYNEQF

V: TRBV5-8
CDR3: ASSLANIIKY

V: TRBV11-3
CDR3: ASSLVAAGGSNEQF

V: TRBV7-3
CDR3: ASSLTVTGDPLEQY

V: TRBV29-1
CDR3: SVGSGSLTDTQY

V: TRBV20-1
CDR3: SARDPPGPYEQY

V: TRBV5-1
CDR3: ASSSGLEASEQY

V: TRBV12-3/TRBV12-4
CDR3: ASSKGGGTDTQY

V: TRBV30
CDR3: AWSGVGMNTGELF

V: TRBV5-1
CDR3: ASSLGAGGVTEAF

V: TRBV9
CDR3: ASSPRLAGDGLHEQY

V: TRBV11-2
CDR3: ASSLEPVARATEAF

V: TRBV7-2
CDR3: ASRPGASFDEQF

V: TRBV20-1
CDR3: SARVQGKGDEQF

V: TRBV10-2
CDR3: ASRSAGETYEQY

V: TRBV2
CDR3: ASSEFSEETQY

V: TRBV2
CDR3: ASSDAGAGYEQY

V: TRBV12-3/TRBV12-4
CDR3: ASTHAGQGVRLSGANVLT

V: TRBV20-1
CDR3: SARGAGARDFYEQY

V: TRBV20-1
CDR3: SASTSGGFYEQY